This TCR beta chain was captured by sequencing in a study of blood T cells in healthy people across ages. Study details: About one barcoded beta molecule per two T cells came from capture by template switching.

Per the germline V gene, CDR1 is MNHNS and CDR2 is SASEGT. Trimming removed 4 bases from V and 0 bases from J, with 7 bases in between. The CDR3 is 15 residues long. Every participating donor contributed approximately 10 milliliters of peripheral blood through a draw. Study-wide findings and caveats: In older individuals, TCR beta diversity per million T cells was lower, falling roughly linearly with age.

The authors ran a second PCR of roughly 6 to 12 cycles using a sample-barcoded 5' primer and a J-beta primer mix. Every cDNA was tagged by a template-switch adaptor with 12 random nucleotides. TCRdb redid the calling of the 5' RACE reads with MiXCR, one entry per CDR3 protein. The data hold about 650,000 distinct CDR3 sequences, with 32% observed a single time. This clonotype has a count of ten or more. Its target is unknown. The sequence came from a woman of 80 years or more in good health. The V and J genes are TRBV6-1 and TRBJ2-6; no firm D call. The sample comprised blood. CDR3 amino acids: CASSGTLSGANVLTF. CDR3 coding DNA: TGTGCCAGCAGTGGTACACTCTCTGGGGCCAACGTCCTGACTTTC.